The sequence of this TCR beta chain was determined in a study of OX40 agonist ivuxolimab in advanced cancers. Study overall: Every 2 weeks, patients got intravenous ivuxolimab at one of six dose levels (0.01-10 mg/kg). Study-wide results and limits: The mean number of expanded clones was higher in CD8+ T cells than in CD4+. Among the lowest peripheral clonal expansion occurred in 0.1-3.0 mg/kg partial responders.

CDR1 and CDR2 from the germline V gene are MNHNS and SASEGT. V lost 2 bases, J lost 3 bases, and 4 bases lay in between. CDR3 length: 12 residues. In the case of this clone: Its cognate antigen is unknown.

Sequencing was performed with immunoSEQ multiplex PCR; in TCRdb, only in-frame clones are kept and a portion is missing. The sample carries tens of thousands of clones, over 80% recorded once. The clonotype comes from an adult with an advanced solid tumor such as melanoma, head and neck, liver or kidney cancer. Sample: CD4+ or CD8+ T cells sorted from blood, taken in a trial of the OX40 agonist ivuxolimab. The J gene is TRBJ1-1, the V gene TRBV6-1; D gene unclear. For the CDR3, the DNA is TGTGCCAGCAGTGAAAGTTACACTGAAGCTTTCTTT. This encodes CASSESYTEAFF.